This is a list of T cell receptor beta chains from one sample in a study of response to subunit inactivated influenza vaccine. TCRdb re-analysed the RT-PCR reads in MiXCR, keeping a single row per CDR3 protein. The table shows hundreds of thousands of distinct CDR3 sequences, with 25% occurring only once. The sequences come from CD4+ T cells sorted from PBMCs, collected 5 days after vaccination. The receptors here all came from a man aged 45-65 years who received an inactivated influenza vaccine. CDR3s include the opening cysteine and the closing phenylalanine or tryptophan.

V: TRBV28; J: TRBJ2-4; CDR3: CASLGLKNIQYF
V: TRBV5-5; J: TRBJ2-7; CDR3: CASSYRDRGLEQYF
V: TRBV10-3; J: TRBJ1-6; CDR3: CAISDRGRDNSPLHF
V: TRBV20-1; J: TRBJ1-5; CDR3: CSARDRRTNSNQPQHF
V: TRBV28; J: TRBJ2-1; CDR3: CASSLPLREGRQFF
V: TRBV29-1; J: TRBJ1-2; CDR3: CSVAPGTGSYGYTF
V: TRBV27; J: TRBJ2-7; CDR3: CASSLSRAFGYEQYF
V: TRBV5-1; J: TRBJ2-3; CDR3: CASSSTGLAGLTDTQYF
V: TRBV6-2/TRBV6-3; J: TRBJ2-7; CDR3: CASSFVTGFHEQYF
V: TRBV7-6; J: TRBJ2-1; CDR3: CASSLRRSGGAFDEQFF
V: TRBV5-1; J: TRBJ2-7; CDR3: CASSAKLSSYEQYF
V: TRBV28; J: TRBJ2-1; CDR3: CASRTLAGGPSYNEQFF
V: TRBV5-1; J: TRBJ2-2; CDR3: CASSPGDSMAGELFF
V: TRBV4-1; J: TRBJ2-6; CDR3: CASSQEWFPGPGTSGANVLTF
V: TRBV29-1; J: TRBJ2-5; CDR3: CSVEVEQSNF
V: TRBV18; J: TRBJ2-7; CDR3: CASSPSSGGNYEQYF
V: TRBV12-3/TRBV12-4; J: TRBJ2-4; CDR3: CASSLALVAGAKNIQYF
V: TRBV12-3/TRBV12-4; J: TRBJ1-2; CDR3: CASRLLQGGSYTF
V: TRBV6-5; J: TRBJ2-1; CDR3: CASSYSRLAGRNEQFF
V: TRBV20-1; J: TRBJ1-6; CDR3: CSARDLRDYSPLHF
V: TRBV7-2; J: TRBJ1-1; CDR3: CASSTDSVGEGLF
V: TRBV20-1; J: TRBJ2-3; CDR3: CSAASSSGSMDTQYF
V: TRBV14; J: TRBJ2-1; CDR3: CASSQEPRTAYNEQFF
V: TRBV7-2; J: TRBJ2-3; CDR3: CASTRSTGGQVDTQYF
V: TRBV10-3; J: TRBJ2-1; CDR3: CAISVSGYNEQFF
V: TRBV7-8; J: TRBJ2-1; CDR3: CASTILPVVGSSYNEQFF
V: TRBV4-2; J: TRBJ2-2; CDR3: CASSHAVPGELFF
V: TRBV4-3; J: TRBJ1-1; CDR3: CASSQVWDRESYTEAFF
V: TRBV9; J: TRBJ2-3; CDR3: CASSVQGEPRTDTQYF
V: TRBV7-6; J: TRBJ2-7; CDR3: CASSLVAARRLDIYEQYF
V: TRBV28; J: TRBJ2-1; CDR3: CASSPTRDSGYNEQFF
V: TRBV12-3/TRBV12-4; J: TRBJ1-1; CDR3: CASSFQGASTEAFF
V: TRBV6-1; J: TRBJ2-7; CDR3: CASTPTGESYEQYF
V: TRBV6-5; J: TRBJ2-5; CDR3: CASSYSRGGRETQYF
V: TRBV6-1; J: TRBJ2-1; CDR3: CASLDRNYEQFF
V: TRBV5-1; J: TRBJ2-7; CDR3: CASSLAGTGGVTEQYF
V: TRBV12-5; J: TRBJ1-2; CDR3: CASGQGPGAEFNYGYTF
V: TRBV7-6; J: TRBJ2-1; CDR3: CASSLGGGRGANEQFF
V: TRBV5-1; J: TRBJ2-1; CDR3: CASRVSGNEQFF
V: TRBV20-1; J: TRBJ1-3; CDR3: CSATSRRGSGNTIYF
V: TRBV7-2; J: TRBJ2-3; CDR3: CASSIRPGLMLDTQYF
V: TRBV5-5; J: TRBJ1-2; CDR3: CASSQNTNYGYTF
V: TRBV12-3/TRBV12-4; J: TRBJ2-2; CDR3: CASSADRAAGELFF
V: TRBV6-5; J: TRBJ2-7; CDR3: CASSYSGQYYEQYF
V: TRBV24-1; J: TRBJ2-1; CDR3: CATRDRGHSNEQFF
V: TRBV28; J: TRBJ2-7; CDR3: CASSRGTEFYEQYF
V: TRBV12-3/TRBV12-4; J: TRBJ2-2; CDR3: CASRVMGAGELFF
V: TRBV4-3; J: TRBJ1-2; CDR3: CASSQDTGANYGYTF
V: TRBV5-1; J: TRBJ2-7; CDR3: CVQQLEPRRSYEQYF
V: TRBV5-1; J: TRBJ1-1; CDR3: CASSPRTVGTEAFF
V: TRBV27; J: TRBJ1-6; CDR3: CASQGRGGLNNSPLHF
V: TRBV18; J: TRBJ2-7; CDR3: CASSRAPTGEWEQYF
V: TRBV5-1; J: TRBJ2-5; CDR3: CASSLAVGRQETQYF